This entry features one TCR beta chain sequence. The record originates from a study of blood T cell repertoires in COVID-19. Study background: The cDNA or gDNA used as material had been derived from T cells, B-cell-depleted T cells, or PBMCs.

Authors' processing steps: Using reference gene primer amplification, nucleated cell counts were estimated. TCRdb keeps only in-frame clones here, not all; method: immunoSEQ multiplex PCR. V and J calls plus clone size are reproduced from that table; the DNA served to infer D and trimming. The sample consists of some 200,000 clones, around four fifths of them appearing once. One Seattle source followed patients from active infection through their disease course. The sequenced sample consisted of peripheral blood. The TCR comes from a man between 60 and 70 years old with COVID-19, enrolled during active disease.

The CDR3 sequence: CASSSRTGSSYEQYF. As DNA, the CDR3 is TGTGCCAGCAGTTCCCGGACAGGGAGCTCCTACGAGCAGTACTTC. The chain recombines TRBV27 with TRBJ2-7, with 8 positions matching TRBD1. Germline V gene lookup returns CDR1 MNHEY and CDR2 SMNVEV (reference sequence). The junction had 5 bases not matched to a gene; V was cut back by 4 bases and J by 0 bases. This CDR3 contains 15 residues.